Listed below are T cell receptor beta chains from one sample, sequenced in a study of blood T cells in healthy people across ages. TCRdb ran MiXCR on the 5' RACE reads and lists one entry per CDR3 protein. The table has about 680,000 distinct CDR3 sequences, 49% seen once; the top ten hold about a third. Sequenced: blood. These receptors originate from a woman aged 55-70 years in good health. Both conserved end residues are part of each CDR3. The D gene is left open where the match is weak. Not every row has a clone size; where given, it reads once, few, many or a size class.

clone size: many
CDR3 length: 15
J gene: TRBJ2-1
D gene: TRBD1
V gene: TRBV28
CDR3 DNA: TGTGCCAGCAGTCTCGGGACAGCCGGATACAATGAGCAGTTCTTC
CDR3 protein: CASSLGTAGYNEQFF

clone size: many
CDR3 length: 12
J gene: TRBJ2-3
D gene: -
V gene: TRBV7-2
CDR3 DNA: TGTGCCAGCAGCCCCCGGTCTGGTACGCAGTATTTT
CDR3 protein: CASSPRSGTQYF

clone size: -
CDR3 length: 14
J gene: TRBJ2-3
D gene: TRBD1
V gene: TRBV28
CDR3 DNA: TGTGCCAGCAGTTATCACAGGGGTGTCGATACGCAGTATTTT
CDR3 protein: CASSYHRGVDTQYF

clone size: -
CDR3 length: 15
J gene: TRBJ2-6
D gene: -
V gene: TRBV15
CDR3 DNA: TGTGCCACCAGCAGAGATCGCTCTGGGGCCAACGTCCTGACTTTC
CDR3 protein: CATSRDRSGANVLTF

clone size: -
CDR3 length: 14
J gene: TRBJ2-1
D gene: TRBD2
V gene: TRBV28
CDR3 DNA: TGTGCCAGCAGAGGGGTGGGGGGGTACAATGAGCAGTTCTTC
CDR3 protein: CASRGVGGYNEQFF

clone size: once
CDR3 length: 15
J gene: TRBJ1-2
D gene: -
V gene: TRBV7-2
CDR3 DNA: TGTGCCAGTAGCGGAGGGGCAGGGAATAACTATGGCTACACCTTC
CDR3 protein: CASSGGAGNNYGYTF

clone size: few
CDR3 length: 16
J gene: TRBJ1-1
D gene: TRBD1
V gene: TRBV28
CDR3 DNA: TGTGCCAGCAACTTAGGGACAGGGGGTCTGAACACTGAAGCTTTCTTT
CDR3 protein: CASNLGTGGLNTEAFF

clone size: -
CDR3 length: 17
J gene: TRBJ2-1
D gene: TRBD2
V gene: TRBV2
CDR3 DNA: TGTGCCAGCAGCGGGACTAGCGGGGGGGGCGGGATCAATGAGCAGTTCTTC
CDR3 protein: CASSGTSGGGGINEQFF

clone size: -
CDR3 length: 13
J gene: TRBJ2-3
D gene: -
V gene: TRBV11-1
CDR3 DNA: TGTGCCAGCAGCTATAGTAGGGGGTATACGCAGTATTTT
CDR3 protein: CASSYSRGYTQYF

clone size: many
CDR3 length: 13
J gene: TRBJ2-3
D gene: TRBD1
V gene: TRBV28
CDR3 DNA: TGTGCCTGCCAGGACAGGCCAGCAGATACGCAGTATTTT
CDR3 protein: CACQDRPADTQYF